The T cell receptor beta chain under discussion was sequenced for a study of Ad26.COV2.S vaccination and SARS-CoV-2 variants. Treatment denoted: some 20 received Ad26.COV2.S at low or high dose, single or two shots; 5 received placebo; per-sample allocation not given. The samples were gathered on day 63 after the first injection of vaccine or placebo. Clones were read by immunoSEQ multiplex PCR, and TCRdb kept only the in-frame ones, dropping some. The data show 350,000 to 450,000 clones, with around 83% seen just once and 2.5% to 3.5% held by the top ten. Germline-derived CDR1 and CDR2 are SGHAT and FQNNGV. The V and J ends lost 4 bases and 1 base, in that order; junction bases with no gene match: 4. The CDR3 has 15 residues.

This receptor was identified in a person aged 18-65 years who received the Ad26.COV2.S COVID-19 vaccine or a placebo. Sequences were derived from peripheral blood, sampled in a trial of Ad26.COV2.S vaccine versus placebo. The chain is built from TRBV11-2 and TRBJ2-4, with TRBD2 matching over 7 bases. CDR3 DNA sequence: TGTGCCAGCAGCTCCAGCGGGGTGGCCAAAAACATTCAGTACTTC. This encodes CASSSSGVAKNIQYF. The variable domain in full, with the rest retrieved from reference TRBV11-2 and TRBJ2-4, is EAGVAQSPRYKIIEKRQSVAFWCNPISGHATLYWYQQILGQGPKLLIQFQNNGVVDDSQLPKDRFSAERLKGVDSTLKIQPAKLEDSAVYLCASSSSGVAKNIQYFGAGTRLSVL.